The 29 T cell receptor beta chains presented below share a single source sample, sequenced in a study of early stage breast cancer tumors. TCRdb's copy holds only in-frame clones and misses some; the assay was immunoSEQ multiplex PCR. The top ten clones hold just under 3.5% of a sample with about 51,000 clones, 78% of them seen once. Sequenced: blood. The receptors here all came from a person aged 40 to 49 with breast cancer.

The chain uses TRBV30 and TRBJ2-5; D tentatively reads TRBD1 or TRBD2 (5 bases each). Trimming removed 2 bases at V and 11 bases at J, with 15 bases between. Germline CDR1 and CDR2: GTSNPN and SVGIG (reference sequence). The CDR3 extends over 12 amino acids. DNA of the CDR3: TGTGCCTGGAGTTCTTTGGGGGTAGGGCAGTACTTC. It specifies CAWSSLGVGQYF.

The V call is TRBV5-4, the J call TRBJ2-7; 10 positions match TRBD2. The CDR3 runs to 16 residues. Germline CDR1 and CDR2: SGHNT and YYREEE (reference sequence). Losses at the gene ends were 4 bases for V and 0 bases for J; bases not matched to a gene: 7. In DNA form, the CDR3 reads TGTGCCAGCAGCCGCTGGACTAGCGGAACCTCCTACGAGCAGTACTTC. Translating gives CASSRWTSGTSYEQYF.

The chain has TRBV9 and TRBJ2-2; the match to TRBD2 covers 9 bases. This CDR3 is built from 15 residues. J lost 8 bases, V lost 0 bases, and 5 bases had no gene match. Germline assignment: CDR1 SGDLS and CDR2 YYNGEE. CDR3 loop: CASSVVAGESGELFF. The CDR3 nucleotides are TGTGCCAGCAGCGTAGTAGCGGGAGAATCAGGGGAGCTGTTTTTT.

The chain employs TRBV27 and TRBJ2-2; no clear D. Trimming took 6 bases from V and 5 from J, leaving 10 bases between them. From germline, CDR1 is MNHEY and CDR2 SMNVEV (reference sequence). CDR3 length: 13 amino acids. In DNA form, the CDR3 reads TGTGCCAGCAGGAAGCCGGAAACCGGGGAGCTGTTTTTT. This translates into CASRKPETGELFF.

A word on this clone: The same CDR3 is also encoded by other DNA sequences in this sample. V and J are TRBV12-5 and TRBJ2-1, with D uncertain. The germline V gene encodes CDR1 LGHNT and CDR2 FRNRAP. Between the trimmed V and J ends, which lost 3 bases and 6 bases, there was a span of 0 bases. This CDR3 is built from 10 residues. The CDR3 loop reads CASGFNEQFF. The CDR3 nucleotides are TGTGCTAGTGGTTTCAATGAGCAGTTCTTC.

J is TRBJ1-4 and V is TRBV19, with D uncertain. In germline, CDR1 is LNHDA, CDR2 SQIVND (reference sequence). V lost 2 bases, J lost 7 bases, and 11 bases lay in between. This CDR3 has 14 amino acids. The CDR3 spells CASSILGGSEKLFF. The CDR3 coding sequence is TGTGCCAGTAGTATACTAGGAGGATCTGAAAAACTGTTTTTT.

The chain carries TRBV5-1 and TRBJ2-1; 9 positions match TRBD2. In germline, CDR1 is SGHRS, CDR2 YFSETQ. V shed 1 base, J shed 5 bases, and the junction held 1 base outside the gene matches. The CDR3 totals 14 residues. The CDR3 sequence: CASSLLAGNNEQFF. The CDR3 coding sequence is TGCGCCAGCAGCTTGCTAGCGGGGAACAATGAGCAGTTCTTC. The whole variable domain, filled in from reference TRBV5-1 and TRBJ2-1, reads KAGVTQTPRYLIKTRGQQVTLSCSPISGHRSVSWYQQTPGQGLQFLFEYFSETQRNKGNFPGRFSGRQFSNSRSEMNVSTLELGDSALYLCASSLLAGNNEQFFGPGTRLTVL.

V gene TRBV30 combines with J gene TRBJ1-1; the D is unclear. Trimming took off 1 base at V and 4 bases at J, with 7 bases between the two ends. Per the germline V gene, CDR1 is GTSNPN and CDR2 is SVGIG (reference sequence). This CDR3 contains 12 residues. The CDR3 nucleotides read TGTGCCTGGAGTGGTTCTGTCACTGAAGCTTTCTTT. Amino acid sequence: CAWSGSVTEAFF.

This rearrangement joins TRBV6-5 to TRBJ1-2; TRBD1 matches 9 bases. This CDR3 spans 15 amino acids. V lost 2 bases and J lost 2; bases outside the gene matches: 3. Per germline, CDR1 MNHEY and CDR2 SVGAGI. The CDR3 spells CASSYRDRENYGYTF. In DNA form, the CDR3 reads TGTGCCAGCAGTTACCGGGACAGGGAGAACTATGGCTACACCTTC.

This clone was seen a handful of times. The CDR3 sequence: CASSMVKRGRNTEAFF. The CDR3 DNA sequence: TGTGCCAGTAGTATGGTAAAGCGGGGGCGGAACACTGAAGCTTTCTTT. V and J are TRBV19 and TRBJ1-1; weak D call: TRBD1 (6 bases). Germline values: CDR1 LNHDA, CDR2 SQIVND (reference sequence). Trimming took 3 bases from V and 1 from J, leaving 15 bases between them. The CDR3 has 16 amino acids. Full variable domain (missing parts from reference TRBV19 and TRBJ1-1): DGGITQSPKYLFRKEGQNVTLSCEQNLNHDAMYWYRQDPGQGLRLIYYSQIVNDFQKGDIAEGYSVSREKKESFPLTVTSAQKNPTAFYLCASSMVKRGRNTEAFFGQGTRLTVV.

CDR3 bases: TGTGCCAGTAGTCCTCGACAGGGACGCTCTGGGGCCAACGTCCTGACTTTC. This gives the protein CASSPRQGRSGANVLTF. The gene calls are TRBV19 and TRBJ2-6, with 7 positions matching TRBD1. V shed 5 bases, J shed 0 bases, and the junction held 7 bases outside the gene matches. The CDR3 spans 17 residues. Germline V CDR1 and CDR2: LNHDA, SQIVND (reference sequence).

The chain recombines TRBV18 with TRBJ1-1; D is uncertain. This CDR3 has 17 amino acids. V shed 4 bases and J shed 4 bases, with 22 bases lying between them. Germline-derived CDR1 and CDR2 are KGHSH and LQKENI. This CDR3 is CASSLADPGFTRTEAFF. The CDR3 nucleotides are TGTGCCAGCTCACTAGCGGACCCGGGCTTTACGCGCACTGAAGCTTTCTTT.

V is TRBV5-4 and J is TRBJ2-2; 13 nucleotides align to TRBD2. Germline V gives CDR1 SGHNT, CDR2 YYREEE (reference sequence). This CDR3 contains 17 residues. The V segment lost 3 bases and the J segment 5 bases; nucleotides outside the gene matches: 7. The CDR3 loop reads CASSSGLAGARTGELFF. DNA of the CDR3: TGTGCCAGCAGCTCCGGACTAGCGGGAGCCCGGACCGGGGAGCTGTTTTTT.

V is TRBV7-9 and J is TRBJ2-7, with TRBD1 matching 11 bases. With V trimmed by 5 bases and J by 3 bases, 9 bases remained unmatched. The CDR3 has 16 amino acids. Germline loops: CDR1 SEHNR, CDR2 FQNEAQ (reference sequence). The CDR3 bases are TGTGCCAGCAGCGCCCGTGTCGGGACAGGGGGCTACGAGCAGTACTTC. Its protein is CASSARVGTGGYEQYF.

J is TRBJ2-5 and V is TRBV19; D possibly uses TRBD1 or TRBD2 (6 bases each). CDR1 and CDR2 from the germline V gene are LNHDA and SQIVND (reference sequence). Deletions cut 1 base from V and 4 bases from J, with 13 bases between. The CDR3 has 15 residues. CDR3 region: CASSIGRGVGETQYF. DNA for the CDR3: TGTGCCAGTAGTATAGGAAGGGGGGTAGGAGAGACCCAGTACTTC.

About this clone: The junction departs from the called germline gene at one end, perhaps through a read error. This chain connects TRBV4-1 to TRBJ1-5, with 8 bases matching TRBD1. The CDR3 length is 17 residues. The germline V gene has CDR1 MGHRA and CDR2 YSYEKL. The CDR3 is CASNQRDRGRGNQPQHF. DNA of the CDR3: TGCGCCAGCAACCAACGCGACAGGGGTCGAGGCAATCAGCCCCAGCATTTT.

This rearrangement joins TRBV7-8 to TRBJ1-2; 8 bases align to TRBD1. This CDR3 is built from 15 residues. The V gene end was trimmed by 5 bases and the J gene end by 2 bases; junction bases not matched to a gene: 7. Germline CDR1 reads SGHVS; CDR2 reads FQNEAQ. In DNA form, the CDR3 reads TGTGCCAGCAGCCCCCGGACAGGGTCCAACTATGGCTACACCTTC. Protein: CASSPRTGSNYGYTF.

The chain combines TRBV18 with TRBJ2-5; either TRBD1 or TRBD2 may supply D (5 bases each). Germline values: CDR1 KGHSH, CDR2 LQKENI. This CDR3 comprises 17 residues. Between the trimmed V and J ends, which lost 3 bases and 2 bases, there was a span of 19 bases. The CDR3 region has the DNA TGTGCCAGCTCACCTTCCAGAGGGGCTAGCACACAAGAGACCCAGTACTTC. This sequence encodes CASSPSRGASTQETQYF.

The chain recombines TRBV7-2 with TRBJ1-3, with D uncertain. Germline V gene data show CDR1 as SGHTA and CDR2 as FQGNSA. The ends were cut back, 0 bases at V and 2 bases at J, with 8 bases in the middle. This CDR3 has 15 amino acids. The CDR3 coding sequence is TGTGCCAGCAGCTTAGCATTCGGGACTGGAAACACCATATATTTT. This translates into CASSLAFGTGNTIYF.

This rearrangement joins TRBV9 to TRBJ2-7; no firm D call. The length of the CDR3 is 12 residues. The V gene lost 0 bases and the J gene lost 3 bases, with 4 bases spanning the gap. Germline values: CDR1 SGDLS, CDR2 YYNGEE. The CDR3 DNA follows: TGTGCCAGCAGCGTAGCCGGCTACGAGCAGTACTTC. This gives the protein CASSVAGYEQYF. Variable domain in full (rest from reference TRBV9 and TRBJ2-7): DSGVTQTPKHLITATGQRVTLRCSPRSGDLSVYWYQQSLDQGLQFLIQYYNGEERAKGNILERFSAQQFPDLHSELNLSSLELGDSALYFCASSVAGYEQYFGPGTRLTVT.

The chain employs TRBV11-2 and TRBJ2-7; D is unresolved. In germline, CDR1 is SGHAT, CDR2 FQNNGV. This CDR3 is built from 13 residues. Trimming took 3 bases from V and 4 from J, leaving 10 bases between them. CDR3 sequence (DNA): TGTGCCAGCAGCTTTGAGGCCGGGTACGAGCAGTACTTC. Encoded protein: CASSFEAGYEQYF.

The V call is TRBV11-3, the J call TRBJ2-1, with 7 positions matching TRBD1. This CDR3 region has 15 residues. The germline CDR1 and CDR2 sequences are SGHNT and YENEEA. V lost 3 bases to trimming and J lost 2 bases; unmatched junction nucleotides: 4. CDR3 sequence reads: CASSFYQGAYNEQFF. The CDR3 DNA reads TGTGCCAGCAGCTTTTATCAGGGGGCCTACAATGAGCAGTTCTTC.

The chain employs TRBV5-1 and TRBJ2-1, with 10 bases matching TRBD2. CDR3 length: 12 amino acids. Trimming at V came to 1 base and at J to 13 bases, leaving 2 bases not matched to a gene. Germline-derived CDR1 and CDR2 are SGHRS and YFSETQ. CDR3 nucleotide sequence: TGCGCCAGCAGCTTGCTAGCGGGAGATCAGTTCTTC. As protein: CASSLLAGDQFF. Full variable domain (outside the CDR3, taken from reference TRBV5-1 and TRBJ2-1): KAGVTQTPRYLIKTRGQQVTLSCSPISGHRSVSWYQQTPGQGLQFLFEYFSETQRNKGNFPGRFSGRQFSNSRSEMNVSTLELGDSALYLCASSLLAGDQFFGPGTRLTVL.

CDR3 sequence: CASSERPGYGYTF. The CDR3, as DNA: TGTGCCAGCAGTGAAAGGCCTGGGTACGGCTACACCTTC. The chain couples TRBV6-1 to TRBJ1-2; D is unresolved. The V gene lost 2 bases and the J gene lost 8 bases, with 12 bases spanning the gap. The CDR3 has 13 residues. CDR1 and CDR2 from the germline V gene are MNHNS and SASEGT.

A few counts support this clone. The sample contains more than one DNA sequence encoding this CDR3. V and J are TRBV6-5 and TRBJ1-2; TRBD1 might be the D (5 bases). Trimming pared 2 bases from V and 2 bases from J, leaving 9 bases between. The CDR3 extends over 14 amino acids. Germline lookup yields CDR1 MNHEY and CDR2 SVGAGI. The CDR3 DNA sequence: TGTGCCAGCAGTTACAGCCCAGGGAACTATGGCTACACCTTC. Amino acids: CASSYSPGNYGYTF.

This sequence joins TRBV11-2 and TRBJ2-7, with D unresolved. This CDR3 contains 12 residues. CDR1 is SGHAT, CDR2 FQNNGV, per germline. Trimming left V 5 bases short and J 9 bases short, with 14 bases between. Written as DNA, the CDR3 is TGTGCCAGCAGCCTCAACACCCCCGTGCAGTACTTC. The encoded protein is CASSLNTPVQYF. Variable domain in full (rest from reference TRBV11-2 and TRBJ2-7): EAGVAQSPRYKIIEKRQSVAFWCNPISGHATLYWYQQILGQGPKLLIQFQNNGVVDDSQLPKDRFSAERLKGVDSTLKIQPAKLEDSAVYLCASSLNTPVQYFGPGTRLTVT.

The chain links TRBV7-9 to TRBJ2-3; TRBD2 agrees at 8 bases. V dropped 5 bases and J dropped 4; count of bases not matched to a gene: 11. CDR3 length: 16 amino acids. Germline CDR1 SEHNR, CDR2 FQNEAQ (reference sequence). The CDR3 protein is CASSRTGGSGADTQYF. The CDR3 nucleotides are TGTGCCAGCAGCCGGACGGGGGGGAGCGGCGCAGATACGCAGTATTTT. The full variable domain, rest sourced from reference TRBV7-9 and TRBJ2-3, is DTGVSQNPRHKITKRGQNVTFRCDPISEHNRLYWYRQTLGQGPEFLTYFQNEAQLEKSRLLSDRFSAERPKGSFSTLEIQRTEQGDSAMYLCASSRTGGSGADTQYFGPGTRLTVL.

The V call is TRBV13, the J call TRBJ2-7, with 9 bases aligning to TRBD1. This CDR3 has 14 residues. CDR1 is PRHDT and CDR2 is FYEKMQ in the germline V gene (reference sequence). Trimming took 5 bases from V and 5 from J; bases not matched to a gene: 7. CDR3 in DNA: TGTGCCAGCAGCCCATGGACAGGGGAGCACGAGCAGTACTTC. Translated, it gives CASSPWTGEHEQYF.

The chain has TRBV9 and TRBJ2-7; D is uncertain. The length of the CDR3 is 14 residues. Germline V gene sequence: CDR1 SGDLS, CDR2 YYNGEE. Trimming left V 3 bases short and J 4 bases short, with 14 bases between. CDR3 sequence: CASSADFTFYEQYF. Here the CDR3 DNA reads TGTGCCAGCAGCGCAGACTTTACTTTTTACGAGCAGTACTTC. Based on the CDR3 plus reference TRBV9 and TRBJ2-7, the full variable domain is DSGVTQTPKHLITATGQRVTLRCSPRSGDLSVYWYQQSLDQGLQFLIQYYNGEERAKGNILERFSAQQFPDLHSELNLSSLELGDSALYFCASSADFTFYEQYFGPGTRLTVT.